The T cell receptor (beta chain) described here comes from a study of molecular identifiers for immune sequencing clone quantification. Study details: Four portions were sequenced after RNA from roughly 18,000 or 92,000 naive CD8 cells was split five ways in replicates.

Ten or more counts support this clonotype. The antigen is unknown. Per germline, CDR1 MNHNS and CDR2 SASEGT. Trimming took 4 bases from V and 4 from J; bases not matched to a gene: 2. This CDR3 has 14 amino acids. TCRdb fed the PCR reads into MiXCR, producing one record per CDR3 protein. This sample carries under 800,000 distinct CDR3 sequences, roughly 25% of them seen once, and the ten largest clones take about 0.8%. Study-level points and caveats: Sharing of a barcode by identical TCR molecules could cause highly expanded clone sizes to be underestimated. Spiked-in Jurkat TCR RNA corresponding to one cell was reported as detectable against about 1 million naive cells. For effector cells, clones above 20 RNA copies held over 98% of molecules; for naive cells, under 1%.

The clonotype comes from a human donor in good health. Some libraries in this study had Jurkat cell RNA spiked in. The gene calls are TRBV6-1 and TRBJ2-3; TRBD2 matches at 10 bases. The sample consisted of naive CD8+ T cells from blood, with Jurkat cell RNA spiked in. As for subset: FACS-sorted CD8+CD4-CCR7+CD45RA+ naive T cells. The CDR3 reads CASSGLAGADTQYF. The DNA for the CDR3 is TGTGCCAGCAGTGGGCTAGCGGGAGCAGATACGCAGTATTTT.